The present TCR beta chain was sequenced within a study of identifying expanded T cells in peripheral blood. General study results and limits: Two-week clone count variance significantly increased as total template count grew. About 1.2 clones differed between technical replicates, versus approximately 16 and 20 over time.

Profiled with immunoSEQ multiplex PCR; TCRdb holds only in-frame clones, not every one. The data contain about 100,000 clones, roughly 88% of them singletons. Collection occurred without any documented infections or immune events in donors. As for this clone: Its antigen is still unknown.

J was trimmed by 15 bases and V by 3 bases; bases with no gene match: 11. The V gene's germline CDR1 is MNHEY and CDR2 SVGAGI. This CDR3 spans 13 amino acids. The TCR originated in a person aged 18 to 70 in good health. Specimen: blood. The rearrangement links TRBV6-5 to TRBJ1-5; 7 bases fit TRBD1. The CDR3 nucleotides are TGTGCCAGCAGTTATTGGTCCGGGACAGATTTGCATTTT. This encodes CASSYWSGTDLHF.